The 29 T cell receptor beta chains listed next were all sequenced from one sample in a study of blood T cell repertoires in COVID-19. This table comes from immunoSEQ multiplex PCR, and its TCRdb copy is limited to in-frame clones, with some not included. The sample has fewer than 90,000 clones, 85% to 90% seen once. The source material was peripheral blood. These receptors were obtained from a woman of 80 years or more with active COVID-19.

The chain links TRBV9 to TRBJ2-2; maybe TRBD1 (5 bases). CDR3 length equals 13 residues. V was clipped by 2 bases and J by 6 bases, with 8 bases between them. The germline gives CDR1 SGDLS, CDR2 YYNGEE. In nucleotides, the CDR3 is TGTGCCAGCAGCGTCGAAGGGGCCGGGGAGCTGTTTTTT. Its translation is CASSVEGAGELFF.

V gene TRBV18 combines with J gene TRBJ1-3, with 7 bases lining up with TRBD1. Trimming took 2 bases from V and 4 from J; bases not matched to a gene: 8. CDR1 KGHSH and CDR2 LQKENI come from the germline V gene. The CDR3 is 16 amino acids. The CDR3 DNA follows: TGTGCCAGCTCACCAGATGTGACAGGGTCGGGAAACACCATATATTTT. It encodes CASSPDVTGSGNTIYF.

The chain is built from TRBV13 and TRBJ2-3; D ambiguous. Germline V gene lookup returns CDR1 PRHDT and CDR2 FYEKMQ (reference sequence). V shed 8 bases and J shed 0 bases, with 18 bases lying between them. There are 16 residues in the CDR3. Here the CDR3 reads CASDPPTTASTDTQYF. CDR3 bases: TGTGCCAGCGACCCCCCGACAACAGCTAGCACAGATACGCAGTATTTT.

This chain uses TRBV9 with TRBJ1-1; the match to TRBD1 covers 7 bases. The junction had 9 bases not matched to a gene; V was cut back by 4 bases and J by 3 bases. The CDR3 has 15 amino acids. The germline gives CDR1 SGDLS, CDR2 YYNGEE. Here the CDR3 reads CASSSQGDGDTEAFF. CDR3 coding DNA: TGTGCCAGCAGCTCCCAGGGGGATGGGGACACTGAAGCTTTCTTT.

DNA for the CDR3: TGTGCCAGCAGCTCGAAGGCGGGAGTGACAGATACGCAGTATTTT. As protein: CASSSKAGVTDTQYF. This chain uses TRBV7-9 with TRBJ2-3, with TRBD2 identical over 7 bases. Looked up from germline, CDR1 is SEHNR and CDR2 is FQNEAQ (reference sequence). The ends lost 4 bases at V and 3 bases at J; junction bases unmatched: 7. CDR3 length equals 15 residues. Based on the CDR3 plus reference TRBV7-9 and TRBJ2-3, the full variable domain is DTGVSQNPRHKITKRGQNVTFRCDPISEHNRLYWYRQTLGQGPEFLTYFQNEAQLEKSRLLSDRFSAERPKGSFSTLEIQRTEQGDSAMYLCASSSKAGVTDTQYFGPGTRLTVL.

The chain is built from TRBV5-1 and TRBJ2-7; 13 bases align to TRBD2. Germline assignment: CDR1 SGHRS and CDR2 YFSETQ. The CDR3 length is 15 residues. V lost 2 bases to trimming and J lost 5 bases; unmatched junction nucleotides: 4. The CDR3 DNA reads TGCGCCAGCAGCTTTGGACTAGCGGGAGCCCACGAGCAGTACTTC. Protein: CASSFGLAGAHEQYF.

The V call is TRBV5-1, the J call TRBJ2-3; the match to TRBD2 covers 8 bases. Germline values: CDR1 SGHRS, CDR2 YFSETQ. V lost 4 bases and J lost 1; bases outside the gene matches: 2. The CDR3 is 14 amino acids. The CDR3 bases are TGCGCCAGCAGCCCCGGGGGGGGCACAGATACGCAGTATTTT. Translated: CASSPGGGTDTQYF.

This chain joins TRBV11-2 and TRBJ1-6, with TRBD1 identical over 8 bases. J lost 12 bases, V lost 5 bases, and 12 bases had no gene match. Germline assignment: CDR1 SGHAT and CDR2 FQNNGV. The CDR3 runs to 15 residues. The CDR3 DNA follows: TGTGCCAGCAGCCCAAACCCGGACAGGGTAATACCCCTCCACTTT. It translates to CASSPNPDRVIPLHF.

The V and J genes are TRBV7-3 and TRBJ2-7; D ambiguous. CDR1 is SGHTA and CDR2 is FQGTGA in the germline V gene. Trimming cost V 0 bases and J 1 base, with 10 bases left between them. The CDR3 covers 15 residues. The CDR3, as DNA: TGTGCCAGCAGCTTAACGTCGGTCGGGTCCTACGAGCAGTACTTC. Its translation is CASSLTSVGSYEQYF.

The chain joins TRBV12-3 or TRBV12-4 to TRBJ1-1, with D tentatively TRBD1 (6 bases). Deletions cut 8 bases from V and 4 bases from J, with 14 bases between. The CDR3 is made up of 13 amino acids. CDR3 region: CASYRVGSTEAFF. CDR3 DNA sequence: TGTGCCAGCTACAGGGTGGGGAGCACTGAAGCTTTCTTT.

The rearrangement uses TRBV15 and TRBJ2-7, with 9 bases lining up with TRBD1. Germline assignment: CDR1 LNHNV and CDR2 YYDKDF (reference sequence). The CDR3 has 14 amino acids. V was clipped by 0 bases and J by 4 bases; unmatched bases: 1. The CDR3 nucleotides read TGTGCCACCAGCAGAGAAGGACAGGGGTACGAGCAGTACTTC. Residues: CATSREGQGYEQYF.

The rearrangement uses TRBV24-1 and TRBJ2-5; 7 bases align to TRBD2. CDR3 length: 13 residues. Germline V gene lookup returns CDR1 KGHDR and CDR2 SFDVKD. Trimming removed 5 bases from V and 4 bases from J; junction bases left unmatched: 3. The CDR3 region has the DNA TGTGCCACCAGTGGCGGGAGTGGAGAGACCCAGTACTTC. Its translation is CATSGGSGETQYF.

The CDR3 nucleotides are TGTGCCAGCAGCGTGAACCAACAGGGTGAAAAACTGTTTTTT. Protein: CASSVNQQGEKLFF. The V call is TRBV2, the J call TRBJ1-4; weak D call: TRBD1 (6 bases). Trimming pared 6 bases from V and 7 bases from J, leaving 15 bases between. Per germline, CDR1 SNHLY and CDR2 FYNNEI. This CDR3 comprises 14 residues.

The genes are TRBV4-3 and TRBJ2-1; 8 bases are shared with TRBD2. Germline CDR1 LGHNA, CDR2 YSLEER. CDR3 size: 17 residues. Trimming cost V 3 bases and J 3 bases; bases outside gene matches: 10. The CDR3 reads CASSQKLSGSGYNEQFF. CDR3 sequence (DNA): TGCGCCAGCAGCCAGAAACTGAGCGGGAGTGGCTACAATGAGCAGTTCTTC.

The chain combines TRBV19 with TRBJ2-3; D possibly corresponds to TRBD2 (6 bases). The CDR3 has 17 amino acids. Germline-derived CDR1 and CDR2 are LNHDA and SQIVND (reference sequence). V was clipped by 7 bases and J by 10 bases, with 30 bases between them. CDR3 nucleotides: TGTGCCAGTACCCCCGGGGGTCGGGCCACAGCCAGGGTGGCGCAGTATTTT. Its protein product is CASTPGGRATARVAQYF.

The chain links TRBV7-2 to TRBJ2-3, with D tentatively TRBD2 (6 bases). CDR3 length: 17 amino acids. In germline, CDR1 is SGHTA, CDR2 FQGNSA. The V gene lost 3 bases and the J gene lost 2 bases, with 18 bases spanning the gap. The CDR3 is CASSFLPQRVYTDTQYF. CDR3 coding DNA: TGTGCCAGCAGCTTTCTACCTCAGCGGGTCTACACAGATACGCAGTATTTT.

The chain links TRBV19 to TRBJ2-2, with TRBD2 matching over 7 bases. Germline assignment: CDR1 LNHDA and CDR2 SQIVND (reference sequence). V was clipped by 7 bases and J by 3 bases; unmatched bases: 8. This CDR3 is built from 15 residues. In nucleotides, the CDR3 is TGTGCCAGTAACGCGGGAGAGACGGACACCGGGGAGCTGTTTTTT. It yields the protein CASNAGETDTGELFF.

The chain uses TRBV4-2 and TRBJ2-7; a weak D match, TRBD1 (5 bases). The V and J ends lost 1 base and 2 bases respectively, with 12 bases between them. This CDR3 spans 15 amino acids. In germline, CDR1 is LGHNA, CDR2 YNFKEQ. The CDR3 region has the DNA TGTGCCAGCAGCCAAGTAGGTGACAGAGCCTACGAGCAGTACTTC. This sequence encodes CASSQVGDRAYEQYF.

The chain uses TRBV9 and TRBJ2-1, with D possibly TRBD2 on 6 matching bases. V was shortened by 4 bases and J by 0 bases, with 11 bases between the two germline ends. CDR1 and CDR2 (germline): SGDLS, YYNGEE. This CDR3 comprises 15 residues. The CDR3 coding sequence is TGTGCCAGCAGCCAAGCGGGCCTCTCCTACAATGAGCAGTTCTTC. Translation: CASSQAGLSYNEQFF.

The chain is built from TRBV3-1 (or the pseudogene TRBV3-2) and TRBJ1-5, with 12 nucleotides matching TRBD1. The length of the CDR3 is 24 residues. Per germline, CDR1 LGHDT and CDR2 YNNKEL (reference sequence). J gave up 2 bases and V 4 bases, and 27 bases lay outside the gene matches. CDR3 sequence (DNA): TGTGCCAGCAGCCCCGACGAGGGACAGGGGGCGGAAGGACCGCGAATCGAATGCAATCAGCCCCAGCATTTT. Its translation: CASSPDEGQGAEGPRIECNQPQHF.

The genes are TRBV6-1 and TRBJ1-5, with D tentatively TRBD1 (6 bases). Germline CDR1 reads MNHNS; CDR2 reads SASEGT. V lost 1 base and J lost 6, with 10 bases in between. The CDR3 runs to 14 residues. The CDR3 sequence is CASSEDNRAQPQHF. The CDR3 DNA is TGTGCCAGCAGTGAAGACAACAGGGCTCAGCCCCAGCATTTT.

The J gene is TRBJ2-7, the V gene TRBV7-2; tentatively, D is TRBD1 (6 bases). V was cut by 4 bases and J by 3 bases, with 13 bases left in between. Germline V lookup: CDR1 SGHTA, CDR2 FQGNSA. This CDR3 has 14 amino acids. CDR3: CASSSQTGGYEQYF. The CDR3 DNA sequence: TGTGCCAGCAGCTCACAGACAGGAGGCTACGAGCAGTACTTC.

This chain uses TRBV14 with TRBJ2-5; TRBD1 is a possible D gene (6 bases). With 5 bases removed from V and 7 bases from J, the gap between germline ends came to 14 bases. Germline V gene data show CDR1 as SGHDN and CDR2 as FVKESK. This CDR3 spans 13 amino acids. CDR3 DNA sequence: TGTGCCAGCAGCGGGACAACCTCGGGGACCCAGTACTTC. Translating it yields CASSGTTSGTQYF.

The chain has TRBV28 and TRBJ1-2, with 11 bases aligning to TRBD1. V lost 6 bases, J lost 5 bases, and 5 bases stayed unmatched. The CDR3 consists of 14 residues. The germline V gene encodes CDR1 MDHEN and CDR2 SYDVKM. Here the CDR3 reads CASSSGTGGYGYTF. The DNA for the CDR3 is TGTGCCAGCAGCTCCGGGACAGGGGGGTATGGCTACACCTTC.

The V and J genes are TRBV2 and TRBJ2-1; 14 nucleotides line up with TRBD2. J lost 8 bases, V lost 5 bases, and 8 bases had no gene match. Germline values: CDR1 SNHLY, CDR2 FYNNEI. This CDR3 region has 16 residues. The chain's CDR3 is CASSNGLAGGIDEQFF. For the CDR3, the DNA is TGTGCCAGCAGTAACGGACTAGCGGGAGGTATTGATGAGCAGTTCTTC.

The chain combines TRBV19 with TRBJ2-1; TRBD1 agrees at 7 bases. This CDR3 is built from 18 residues. Trimming at V came to 3 bases and at J to 0 bases, leaving 11 bases not matched to a gene. CDR1 is LNHDA and CDR2 is SQIVND in the germline V gene (reference sequence). CDR3 bases: TGTGCCAGTAGTATTAAGGGGACAGCCTTGAGCTCCTACAATGAGCAGTTCTTC. Its translation: CASSIKGTALSSYNEQFF.

A single count supports this clone. This chain's CDR3 is CASTQGVGGTAGYTF. Written as DNA, the CDR3 is TGTGCCAGCACTCAAGGGGTAGGGGGAACGGCTGGCTACACCTTC. The rearrangement joins TRBV2 to TRBJ1-2, with D perhaps matching TRBD1 (6 bases). Per the germline V gene, CDR1 is SNHLY and CDR2 is FYNNEI. This CDR3 has 15 residues. Trimming left V 7 bases short and J 7 bases short, with 22 bases between. The full variable domain, rest sourced from reference TRBV2 and TRBJ1-2, is EPEVTQTPSHQVTQMGQEVILRCVPISNHLYFYWYRQILGQKVEFLVSFYNNEISEKSEIFDDQFSVERPDGSNFTLKIRSTKLEDSAMYFCASTQGVGGTAGYTFGSGTRLTVV.

CDR3 in DNA: TGTGCCAGCAAGGGAGATGGGGCCAACGTCCTGACTTTC. Encoded protein: CASKGDGANVLTF. The chain uses TRBV3-1 (or the pseudogene TRBV3-2) and TRBJ2-6, with D perhaps matching TRBD2 (5 bases). Germline V CDR1 and CDR2: LGHDT, YNNKEL (reference sequence). The CDR3 runs 13 residues. Trimming stripped 7 bases from V and 3 bases from J, with 7 bases between.

The rearrangement links TRBV4-3 to TRBJ1-4; TRBD1 agrees at 10 bases. Looked up from germline, CDR1 is LGHNA and CDR2 is YSLEER. The CDR3 length is 15 residues. The ends lost 4 bases at V and 8 bases at J; junction bases unmatched: 7. The CDR3 region has the DNA TGCGCCAGCAGCCTCCTCGGGACAGGGGAGGAAAAACTGTTTTTT. As protein: CASSLLGTGEEKLFF.